Sequencing of this T cell receptor (beta chain) was carried out in a study of blood T cell repertoires in COVID-19. Study at large: T cells, B-cell-depleted T cells, or PBMCs supplied cDNA or gDNA.

This clone has a single count. This CDR3 is built from 14 residues. The germline V and J ends were trimmed by 4 bases and 6 bases, with 13 bases remaining between them. Germline assignment: CDR1 MNHEY and CDR2 SVGAGI. Method: immunoSEQ multiplex PCR; TCRdb's copy keeps in-frame clones and lacks some. In the table there are under 60,000 clones, approximately 80% of which are singletons. This sequence joins TRBV6-5 and TRBJ1-5; no clear D gene. The origin of this receptor is a man aged 70-80 years with acute or convalescent COVID-19. Input material: peripheral blood. The CDR3 nucleotides are TGTGCCAGCAGTTCTCGACTGGTTGGTCAGCCCCAGCATTTT. Translated: CASSSRLVGQPQHF.